Listed below are T cell receptor beta chains from one sample, sequenced in a study of human T cells and chemical hapten exposure. TCRdb re-analysed the RACE reads in MiXCR, keeping a single row per CDR3 protein. The table records 100,000 to 150,000 distinct CDR3 sequences, 11% of them present only once. The material sequenced was whole blood, taken in connection with sensitization to the hapten diphenylcyclopropenone (DPC). These receptors all come from a woman in her forties or fifties with alopecia areata. Some clones in this sample may be carry-over from other donors' samples. Each CDR3 is given with its conserved first and last residue. The D gene is left open where the match is weak. Expanded clones are given a class, and other clones once, few, many or no size at all.

d_call,j_call,v_call,clone_size,cdr3_aa,cdr3_nt
NA,TRBJ2-7,TRBV5-6,NA,CASSPATCSHEQYF,TGTGCCAGCAGCCCTGCGACTTGTTCCCACGAGCAGTACTTC
NA,TRBJ1-5,TRBV7-2,NA,CASSYTAASNQPQHF,TGTGCCAGCAGCTATACGGCAGCTAGCAATCAGCCCCAGCATTTT
NA,TRBJ1-1,TRBV29-1,NA,CSVGVGVNTEAFF,TGCAGCGTTGGGGTAGGGGTGAACACTGAAGCTTTCTTT
TRBD1,TRBJ2-1,TRBV6-2/TRBV6-3,many,CASSHRQGGSGNEQFF,TGTGCCAGCAGTCATCGACAGGGGGGGAGCGGCAATGAGCAGTTCTTC
NA,TRBJ1-1,TRBV6-1,many,CASSEARATEAFF,TGTGCCAGCAGTGAGGCACGGGCCACTGAAGCTTTCTTT
TRBD2,TRBJ2-4,TRBV29-1,many,CSVERGSENIQYF,TGCAGCGTTGAGCGGGGGTCGGAAAACATTCAGTACTTC
NA,TRBJ2-3,TRBV27,many,CASRITPGSNTDTQYF,TGTGCCAGCAGAATAACTCCAGGGAGTAACACAGATACGCAGTATTTT
NA,TRBJ2-3,TRBV28,many,CASSWLSGTDTQYF,TGTGCCAGCAGTTGGCTTTCCGGCACAGATACGCAGTATTTT
NA,TRBJ2-3,TRBV24-1,NA,CATSDPPGARGDTQYF,TGTGCCACCAGTGACCCTCCGGGAGCAAGGGGAGATACGCAGTATTTT
NA,TRBJ1-2,TRBV7-2,few,CASSSSGRTQGYTF,TGTGCCAGCAGCTCATCAGGGAGAACTCAGGGCTACACCTTC
NA,TRBJ1-1,TRBV9,many,CASSVGLRRVNTEAFF,TGTGCCAGCAGCGTAGGATTGAGGAGAGTCAACACTGAAGCTTTCTTT
NA,TRBJ2-7,TRBV3-1,NA,CASSRYSGIDEQYF,TGTGCCAGCAGCCGATACTCCGGGATCGACGAGCAGTACTTC
TRBD1,TRBJ1-5,TRBV6-2/TRBV6-3,NA,CASKEAPTGEWSNQPQHF,TGTGCCAGCAAGGAAGCGCCAACAGGGGAATGGAGCAATCAGCCCCAGCATTTT
TRBD1,TRBJ1-2,TRBV3-1,NA,CASSQTTGVVDGYTF,TGTGCCAGCAGCCAAACGACAGGGGTTGTAGATGGCTACACCTTC